The source of this T cell receptor (beta chain) is a study of T-cell memory formation after mild COVID-19. This clonotype was seen a few times. Germline V gene data show CDR1 as SGHTA and CDR2 as FQGNSA. The ends lost 11 bases at V and 4 bases at J; junction bases unmatched: 6. The CDR3 loop spans 14 amino acids. TCRdb re-derived calls from the 5' RACE reads in MiXCR, one entry per CDR3 protein. The data hold more than 250,000 distinct CDR3 sequences, with about 20% observed a single time. The chain employs TRBV7-2 and TRBJ2-5; 14 bases are shared with TRBD2. The clonotype originates from a man in his late teens or twenties who had mild COVID-19 (a few samples of this study predate the infection). Cell type and time point are not known. The sample was PBMCs or a T cell subset sorted from them (not recorded which). CDR3 sequence: CAGRLAGGRETQYF. In nucleotides, the CDR3 is TGTGCCGGAAGACTAGCGGGGGGGCGAGAGACCCAGTACTTC.